Listed below are T cell receptor beta chains from one sample, sequenced in a study of blood T cell repertoires in COVID-19. This table comes from immunoSEQ multiplex PCR, and its TCRdb copy is limited to in-frame clones, with some not included. The sample shows over 250,000 clones, approximately 89% of them seen only once. What was sequenced was PBMCs or T cells enriched from blood (not recorded which). The source of these receptors is a woman in her 30s who had recovered from COVID-19. The CDR3 runs from the conserved cysteine through the conserved F or W.

>TRBV19|TRBJ2-1
CASTQSGGTYNEQFF
>TRBV28|TRBJ1-4
CASSLVSASNEKLFF
>TRBV6-1|TRBJ1-5
CASSEFETGVLQPQHF
>TRBV27|TRBJ2-1
CASSFYTGGSSYNEQFF
>TRBV30|TRBJ1-1
CAWSVRTQAFF
>TRBV4-2|TRBJ2-7
CASSQDVGGGFSYEQYF
>TRBV7-2|TRBJ1-5
CASSLNGPYSNQPQHF
>TRBV5-6|TRBJ1-5
CASSVLGATQPQHF
>TRBV4-1|TRBJ1-5
CASSQESSGQGFQPQHF
>TRBV10-2|TRBJ2-3
CASSLLADLTDTQYF
>TRBV5-1|TRBJ1-6
CASSRTGRTPLHF
>TRBV3-1/TRBV3-2|TRBJ1-1
CASSHRGVLSAFF
>TRBV7-9|TRBJ1-2
CASSLGGEANYGYTF
>TRBV4-1|TRBJ1-2
CASSQVTRTPTNYGYTF
>TRBV10-3|TRBJ2-3
CAILPNGLAGHRTDTQYF
>TRBV6-5|TRBJ1-1
CASSYGTASNTEAFF
>TRBV27|TRBJ1-4
CASSSMTATNEKLFF
>TRBV28|TRBJ1-4
CASSPGGTDDEKLFF
>TRBV19|TRBJ1-5
CASSTRREQPQHF
>TRBV4-2|TRBJ2-1
CASSHGTTEHNEQFF
>TRBV13|TRBJ1-1
CASSPRGNTEAFF
>TRBV19|TRBJ1-2
CASSPLDSNYGYTF
>TRBV19|TRBJ1-2
CASSIADRDLYGYTF
>TRBV5-6|TRBJ2-7
CASSPNGATGTVYEQYF
>TRBV9|TRBJ1-2
CASSGSGDRGGYTF
>TRBV6-1|TRBJ1-1
CASSATAGAGGTEAFF
>TRBV30|TRBJ1-2
CAWSVPRQGGYTF
>TRBV10-3|TRBJ2-6
CAIRPGQGASGANVLTF
>TRBV19|TRBJ1-1
CASSNGGWYGNTEAFF
>TRBV5-1|TRBJ1-6
CASSLANPRQGGATLHF
>TRBV19|TRBJ1-5
CASSIGGGGHQPQHF
>TRBV29-1|TRBJ1-2
CSADRGLGYTF
>TRBV4-1|TRBJ2-5
CASSQGAAQETQYF
>TRBV2|TRBJ1-1
CASSVQVSRAFF
>TRBV18|TRBJ1-3
CASSPSQGRNTIYF
>TRBV5-1|TRBJ2-5
CASSSGGGVETQYF
>TRBV5-1|TRBJ2-3
CASSPLSGADTQYF
>TRBV5-1|TRBJ1-1
CASSLVWGRGTEAFF
>TRBV19|TRBJ1-4
CASIDRAFSRNEKGLFF
>TRBV5-4|TRBJ1-4
CASSLGGGRTNEKLFF
>TRBV11-3|TRBJ2-7
CASSLSGTGPYEQYF
>TRBV7-9|TRBJ1-2
CASSPHPRPAYGYTF
>TRBV7-8|TRBJ1-2
CASSSATGGYYGYTF
>TRBV25-1|TRBJ2-5
CASSELRATQETQYF
>TRBV12-3/TRBV12-4|TRBJ1-6
CASSYTRDSPLHF
>TRBV30|TRBJ2-1
CAWSETPYNEQFF
>TRBV7-2|TRBJ1-6
CASSSAVYGGNSPLHF
>TRBV4-3|TRBJ2-2
CASSRFSGGADTGELFF
>TRBV12-5|TRBJ1-1
CASGPSRRGEAFF
>TRBV15|TRBJ1-2
CATSRAGQGVDGYTF
>TRBV9|TRBJ2-1
CASSVAGQGAKNEQFF
>TRBV25-1|TRBJ1-4
CASSSPLGGRWEKLFF
>TRBV11-2|TRBJ1-2
CASSLDPGSYGYTF
>TRBV6-2/TRBV6-3|TRBJ2-1
CASSRLYNEQFF
>TRBV27|TRBJ2-7
CASEKLGGTGGSYEQYF
>TRBV6-1|TRBJ2-7
CASSEAERGGHPEQYF
>TRBV7-9|TRBJ2-4
CASSSDRGKNIQYF